Shown below are 30 T cell receptor beta chains from a single sample sequenced in a study of patients and donors after allogeneic stem cell transplantation. Via MiXCR, TCRdb re-called the RT-PCR reads, giving one row per CDR3 protein. This table holds about a million distinct CDR3 sequences, roughly 18% found once. The specimen sequenced was blood, either unsorted or a sorted T cell fraction (not recorded which). The receptors originated from a human donor who was either an allogeneic HSCT recipient or a stem cell or donor lymphocyte infusion donor (not recorded which). It is not recorded whose cells these are; they may come from a transplant donor.

There are many counts of this clonotype. The V gene is TRBV3-1, the J gene TRBJ1-1; the D gene is possibly TRBD1 (6 bases). CDR1 is LGHDT, CDR2 YNNKEL, per germline (reference sequence). V was shortened by 3 bases and J by 3 bases, with 8 bases between the two germline ends. The CDR3 consists of 13 residues. The chain's CDR3 is CASSQGAYTEAFF. CDR3 nucleotide sequence: TGTGCCAGCAGCCAGGGGGCTTACACTGAAGCTTTCTTT.

CDR3 sequence: CSARDGVLATDTQYF. DNA for the CDR3: TGCAGTGCTAGAGATGGTGTTCTGGCCACAGATACGCAGTATTTT. The genes are TRBV20-1 and TRBJ2-3; D is undetermined. V gave up 0 bases and J gave up 2 bases, with 12 bases separating them. Germline values: CDR1 DFQATT, CDR2 SNEGSKA (reference sequence). The CDR3 is 15 amino acids.

The chain links TRBV7-2 to TRBJ1-5, with D uncertain. Deletions cut 7 bases from V and 9 bases from J, with 19 bases between. This CDR3 spans 14 amino acids. Looked up from germline, CDR1 is SGHTA and CDR2 is FQGNSA. The CDR3 nucleotides are TGTGCCAGCAAATACTCACGATCGTCCCTGCCCCAGCATTTT. This translates into CASKYSRSSLPQHF.

The CDR3 nucleotides read TGTGCCAGCAGCGTAGGGGGACTAGCGGGAGTCGAGCAGTACTTC. The encoded protein is CASSVGGLAGVEQYF. The chain uses TRBV9 and TRBJ2-7; 14 bases align to TRBD2. The CDR3 contains 15 residues. V lost 0 bases to trimming and J lost 6 bases; unmatched junction nucleotides: 2. CDR1 is SGDLS and CDR2 is YYNGEE in the germline V gene.

This clonotype was seen a few times. This chain uses TRBV29-1 with TRBJ2-5; 16 bases are shared with TRBD2. After removal of 3 bases from V and 5 bases from J, the junction contained 9 bases not matched to a gene. Germline lookup yields CDR1 SQVTM and CDR2 ANQGSEA. The CDR3 length is 17 residues. CDR3 amino acids: CSVDLGLAGGPRETQYF. DNA of the CDR3: TGCAGCGTTGATCTGGGACTAGCGGGAGGGCCCCGGGAGACCCAGTACTTC.

This sequence joins TRBV12-3 or TRBV12-4 and TRBJ1-2; tentatively, D is TRBD1 (6 bases). The CDR3 runs 13 residues. V dropped 6 bases and J dropped 4 bases, with 12 bases sitting between them. This CDR3 reads CASSRQDPYGYTF. The CDR3 coding sequence is TGTGCCAGCAGCCGACAGGATCCCTATGGCTACACCTTC.

In this sample, this clonotype turned up a few times. V usage is TRBV27 and J usage is TRBJ2-1, with TRBD1 as a possible D gene (6 bases). Trimming took off 7 bases at V and 7 bases at J, with 14 bases between the two ends. CDR3 length: 13 amino acids. The V gene's germline CDR1 is MNHEY and CDR2 SMNVEV (reference sequence). CDR3 sequence: CASKTGMGNEQFF. CDR3 in DNA: TGTGCCAGCAAAACAGGGATGGGAAATGAGCAGTTCTTC.

The rearrangement links TRBV12-3 or TRBV12-4 to TRBJ2-1, with TRBD1 identical over 7 bases. J was trimmed by 0 bases and V by 6 bases; bases with no gene match: 5. CDR3 size: 15 residues. Here the CDR3 reads CASRVQGSSYNEQFF. The CDR3 DNA sequence: TGTGCCAGCAGGGTACAGGGGAGCTCCTACAATGAGCAGTTCTTC.

This clonotype was seen at least ten times. The chain joins TRBV19 to TRBJ2-7; the match to TRBD1 covers 8 bases. The CDR3 length is 13 residues. Germline values: CDR1 LNHDA, CDR2 SQIVND (reference sequence). V was pared by 9 bases and J by 2 bases, with 6 bases of the junction left unmatched. The CDR3 DNA sequence: TGTGCCAGCAGCATACAGGGGGCCTACGAGCAGTACTTC. It is translated as CASSIQGAYEQYF.

The chain couples TRBV3-1 to TRBJ2-7; 13 bases map to TRBD2. V was pared by 1 base and J by 3 bases, with 3 bases of the junction left unmatched. The CDR3 is 16 amino acids. Germline V gene lookup returns CDR1 LGHDT and CDR2 YNNKEL (reference sequence). CDR3 residues: CASSQGTSGSIYEQYF. The CDR3 DNA follows: TGTGCCAGCAGCCAAGGGACTAGCGGGAGCATCTACGAGCAGTACTTC.

This clonotype was counted a few times. The chain joins TRBV15 to TRBJ2-1; no reliable D call. The CDR3 contains 11 residues. Germline loops: CDR1 LNHNV, CDR2 YYDKDF (reference sequence). Trimming removed 1 base at V and 9 bases at J, with 4 bases between. CDR3 protein: CATSRAGEQFF. The CDR3 DNA reads as TGTGCCACCAGCAGAGCGGGTGAGCAGTTCTTC.

The gene calls are TRBV5-1 and TRBJ2-1; 8 bases map to TRBD1. The CDR3 is 15 residues long. V trimming: 5 bases; J trimming: 2 bases; junction bases outside the gene matches: 6. Germline CDR1 SGHRS, CDR2 YFSETQ. The DNA for the CDR3 is TGCGCCAGCAGAGACGGACAGGGCCCCTACAATGAGCAGTTCTTC. Translating it yields CASRDGQGPYNEQFF.

This clonotype was observed a few times. The CDR3 DNA reads as TGTGCCCACCGGCTGACAGTTAACCAGCCCCAGCATTTT. Translating gives CAHRLTVNQPQHF. The chain links TRBV6-6 to TRBJ1-5; possible D gene TRBD1, 5 bases. The CDR3 is 13 residues long. Between the trimmed V and J ends, which lost 11 bases and 7 bases, there was a span of 18 bases. In germline, CDR1 is MNHNY, CDR2 SVGAGI (reference sequence).

The genes are TRBV7-3 and TRBJ1-4, with a weak D call TRBD1 (5 bases). This CDR3 comprises 16 residues. Trimming took off 4 bases at V and 5 bases at J, with 17 bases between the two ends. Germline loops: CDR1 SGHTA, CDR2 FQGTGA. CDR3 coding DNA: TGTGCCAGCAGCTCGCCCCGGTCCGGGGCAAATGAAAAACTGTTTTTT. Translating it yields CASSSPRSGANEKLFF.

V and J are TRBV20-1 and TRBJ1-1; D is possibly TRBD1 (6 bases). This CDR3 is built from 15 residues. Between the trimmed V and J ends, which lost 4 bases and 0 bases, there was a span of 15 bases. CDR1 is DFQATT, CDR2 SNEGSKA, per germline (reference sequence). In nucleotides, the CDR3 is TGCAGTGCTAAAAGAAAACAGGGAGTGAACACTGAAGCTTTCTTT. As protein: CSAKRKQGVNTEAFF.

In its sample, this clonotype was seen a few times. The chain combines TRBV5-1 with TRBJ2-1, with 11 bases lining up with TRBD1. The CDR3 loop spans 15 amino acids. The germline V gene encodes CDR1 SGHRS and CDR2 YFSETQ. The V segment lost 4 bases and the J segment 8 bases; nucleotides outside the gene matches: 8. The CDR3 spells CASSTGQGGLYEQFF. For the CDR3, the DNA is TGCGCCAGCAGCACGGGACAGGGGGGTTTGTATGAGCAGTTCTTC.

This clonotype came up a few times. V usage is TRBV7-2 and J usage is TRBJ1-2; the D gene is possibly TRBD1 (6 bases). Germline lookup yields CDR1 SGHTA and CDR2 FQGNSA. V shed 2 bases and J shed 10 bases, with 11 bases lying between them. This CDR3 comprises 12 residues. CDR3 region: CASSLKTGSYTF. The CDR3 DNA follows: TGTGCCAGCAGCTTAAAAACAGGGTCCTACACCTTC.

This clonotype turned up a few times. The V gene is TRBV12-3 or TRBV12-4, the J gene TRBJ1-1; D may be TRBD1 (5 bases). The CDR3 runs 14 residues. Between the trimmed V and J ends, which lost 1 base and 4 bases, there was a span of 10 bases. As DNA, the CDR3 is TGTGCCAGCAGTTTAGGCAGGGCAGGCACTGAAGCTTTCTTT. It yields the protein CASSLGRAGTEAFF.

This clonotype was seen ten or more times. The chain carries TRBV4-1 and TRBJ2-7; D is tentatively TRBD1 or TRBD2 (5 bases each). The V end was cut by 4 bases, the J end by 7 bases, with 20 bases between. Germline V CDR1 and CDR2: MGHRA, YSYEKL. The CDR3 sequence is 15 residues long. CDR3 sequence reads: CASSLWAQGSGEQYF. In nucleotides, the CDR3 is TGCGCCAGCAGCCTATGGGCGCAGGGTTCGGGAGAGCAGTACTTC.

This clonotype has more than one count but fewer than ten. The rearrangement joins TRBV4-1 to TRBJ1-4, with unresolved D. Germline CDR1 is MGHRA and CDR2 is YSYEKL. This CDR3 comprises 16 residues. Deletions cut 0 bases from V and 4 bases from J, with 12 bases between. CDR3 coding DNA: TGCGCCAGCAGCCAAGAGGGTGGTGGAATTAATGAAAAACTGTTTTTT. Translation gives CASSQEGGGINEKLFF.

The rearrangement uses TRBV5-1 and TRBJ1-6; 9 nucleotides match TRBD1. The germline gives CDR1 SGHRS, CDR2 YFSETQ. The CDR3 is 15 amino acids. Losses at the gene ends were 1 base for V and 10 bases for J; bases not matched to a gene: 6. The CDR3 region is CASSLTGGDPSPLHF. The CDR3 DNA reads as TGCGCCAGCAGCTTGACAGGGGGCGACCCCTCACCCCTCCACTTT.

This clonotype has only a few counts. The chain has TRBV7-2 and TRBJ1-5; 7 bases align to TRBD1. Germline CDR1 is SGHTA and CDR2 is FQGNSA. J was trimmed by 6 bases and V by 2 bases; bases with no gene match: 7. The CDR3 sequence is 15 residues long. The CDR3 nucleotides read TGTGCCAGCAGCTTAAACAGGGGACGTAGTCAGCCCCAGCATTTT. As protein: CASSLNRGRSQPQHF.

This chain connects TRBV19 to TRBJ1-2; no firm D call. Per the germline V gene, CDR1 is LNHDA and CDR2 is SQIVND (reference sequence). This CDR3 region has 13 residues. Trimming pared 11 bases from V and 4 bases from J, leaving 17 bases between. The CDR3 is CAALWDSFYGYTF. CDR3 bases: TGTGCCGCCCTCTGGGATTCCTTCTATGGCTACACCTTC.

A remark on this clonotype: The missing conserved phenylalanine or tryptophan at the end of this CDR3 makes a read error likely. This chain uses TRBV7-9 with TRBJ1-1, with D tentatively TRBD1 (5 bases). With 5 bases removed from V and 5 bases from J, the gap between germline ends came to 15 bases. The CDR3 length is 14 residues. From germline, CDR1 is SEHNR and CDR2 FQNEAQ (reference sequence). The CDR3 is CASSLRDLRTEAFL. The CDR3 DNA is TGTGCCAGCAGCCTCCGGGACCTTAGGACTGAAGCTTTCTTA.

This clonotype was picked up one time. The J gene is TRBJ2-7, the V gene TRBV20-1; D is perhaps TRBD1 or TRBD2 (5 bases each). This CDR3 has 16 amino acids. Germline V gives CDR1 DFQATT, CDR2 SNEGSKA (reference sequence). Trimming stripped 0 bases from V and 2 bases from J, with 17 bases between. The chain's CDR3 is CSARDPHSSGPYEQYF. DNA for the CDR3: TGCAGTGCTAGAGATCCCCACTCCTCGGGGCCCTACGAGCAGTACTTC.

This clonotype showed up just a few times. The chain uses TRBV25-1 and TRBJ2-5; possibly TRBD2 for D (5 bases). Germline CDR1 reads MGHDK; CDR2 reads SYGVNS. The CDR3 sequence is 17 residues long. The V end lost 6 bases, the J end lost 2 bases, and 22 bases lay between the germline ends. Written as DNA, the CDR3 is TGTGCCAGCAGCGCCCTACTGGGGAGCTCTCCTCAAGAGACCCAGTACTTC. This translates into CASSALLGSSPQETQYF. The full variable domain, completed using reference TRBV25-1 and TRBJ2-5, is EADIYQTPRYLVIGTGKKITLECSQTMGHDKMYWYQQDPGMELHLIHYSYGVNSTEKGDLSSESTVSRIRTEHFPLTLESARPSHTSQYLCASSALLGSSPQETQYFGPGTRLLVL.

This clonotype has at least ten counts. The rearrangement uses TRBV12-3 or TRBV12-4 and TRBJ1-5; unclear D gene. V gave up 2 bases and J gave up 4 bases, with 6 bases separating them. The CDR3 is 13 residues long. CDR3 bases: TGTGCCAGCAGTTTAAATCCGAATCAGCCCCAGCATTTT. Translation: CASSLNPNQPQHF.

In this sample, this clonotype turned up a few times. V usage is TRBV5-1 and J usage is TRBJ2-1, with 16 nucleotides matching TRBD2. The CDR3 consists of 17 residues. The germline V gene encodes CDR1 SGHRS and CDR2 YFSETQ. The V and J ends lost 4 bases and 3 bases, in that order; junction bases with no gene match: 4. CDR3 loop: CASSAGTSGRDYNEQFF. CDR3 coding DNA: TGCGCCAGCAGCGCCGGGACTAGCGGGAGGGACTACAATGAGCAGTTCTTC.

This clonotype was detected ten times or more. J is TRBJ2-1 and V is TRBV5-1; 8 bases align to TRBD1. V shed 5 bases, J shed 0 bases, and the junction held 4 bases outside the gene matches. This CDR3 has 15 amino acids. CDR1 and CDR2 (germline): SGHRS, YFSETQ. The CDR3 is CASRYDRGSYNEQFF. The CDR3 DNA reads as TGCGCCAGCAGATACGACAGGGGCTCCTACAATGAGCAGTTCTTC.

This rearrangement joins TRBV6-6 to TRBJ2-3, with D uncertain. Germline V gene lookup returns CDR1 MNHNY and CDR2 SVGAGI (reference sequence). This CDR3 has 13 amino acids. Trimming removed 8 bases at V and 1 base at J, with 10 bases between. CDR3 nucleotide sequence: TGTGCCAGCGCTTGGGGTGGCACAGATACGCAGTATTTT. Protein sequence: CASAWGGTDTQYF.